This T cell receptor beta chain was retrieved from a study of cytomegalovirus exposure and HLA in healthy donors. Study details: Inside one of the first data releases sat roughly 80 million unique TCRs taken from HLA-typed donors. Study-level points and caveats: When a later analysis compared HLA-associated TCR beta chains with equally common others, the HLA-associated chains turned out to be more clonally expanded and to have lower generation probabilities.

About this clone: Its antigen remains unknown.

The CDR3 extends over 13 amino acids. Trimming cost V 1 base and J 8 bases; bases outside gene matches: 1. CDR1 SGHNT and CDR2 YYREEE come from the germline V gene (reference sequence). The PCR ran on 60 Vbeta and 13 Jbeta primers. Sequenced by immunoSEQ multiplex PCR; TCRdb stores in-frame clones only, minus some. The data hold about 160,000 clones, with under 75% observed a single time. V usage is TRBV5-4 and J usage is TRBJ1-4, with TRBD1 matching over 8 bases. This receptor was obtained from a man between 40 and 49 years old in good health and CMV-seropositive. Source material: PBMCs. CDR3 residues: CASSLQGAEKLFF. CDR3 coding DNA: TGTGCCAGCAGCTTGCAGGGGGCGGAAAAACTGTTTTTT. Variable domain in full (rest from reference TRBV5-4 and TRBJ1-4): ETGVTQSPTHLIKTRGQQVTLRCSSQSGHNTVSWYQQALGQGPQFIFQYYREEENGRGNFPPRFSGLQFPNYSSELNVNALELDDSALYLCASSLQGAEKLFFGSGTQLSVL.